A single sample gave rise to the 4 T cell receptor beta chains below, sequenced in a study of blood T cell repertoires in COVID-19. Profiling relied on immunoSEQ multiplex PCR, and the TCRdb table lists in-frame clones only, not all of them. The sample lists about 220,000 clones, 65% to 85% occurring once. Material: PBMCs or T cells enriched from blood (not recorded which). All receptors come from an older woman who had recovered from COVID-19.

The chain is built from TRBV5-1 and TRBJ2-1; D perhaps matches TRBD2 (5 bases). Trimming stripped 0 bases from V and 7 bases from J, with 11 bases between. The CDR3 is made up of 14 amino acids. In germline, CDR1 is SGHRS, CDR2 YFSETQ. DNA for the CDR3: TGCGCCAGCAGCTTGGGAGGGCAACCAAATGAGCAGTTCTTC. It codes for CASSLGGQPNEQFF.

This chain connects TRBV13 to TRBJ2-7; TRBD1 aligns across 10 bases. The CDR3 consists of 14 residues. Trimming cost V 4 bases and J 5 bases; bases outside gene matches: 5. The germline V gene encodes CDR1 PRHDT and CDR2 FYEKMQ (reference sequence). The CDR3 DNA reads TGTGCCAGCAGCTCGGGACAGGGGATCGACGAGCAGTACTTC. This translates into CASSSGQGIDEQYF.

This clone has only a few counts. The gene calls are TRBV4-2 and TRBJ2-7; 12 bases fit TRBD1. This CDR3 is built from 14 residues. The trim removed 1 base at V and 6 bases at J, leaving 1 base unmatched. Per germline, CDR1 LGHNA and CDR2 YNFKEQ. As DNA, the CDR3 is TGTGCCAGCAGCCAAGGGGACAGGGGGCGCGAGCAGTACTTC. Residues: CASSQGDRGREQYF.

The chain recombines TRBV4-3 with TRBJ1-3; the D gene is possibly TRBD1 (5 bases). CDR1 is LGHNA and CDR2 is YSLEER in the germline V gene. V gave up 0 bases and J gave up 9 bases, with 18 bases separating them. This CDR3 spans 16 amino acids. The CDR3 is CASSQEPGHQFATIYF. The CDR3 DNA reads TGCGCCAGCAGCCAAGAACCCGGACACCAATTTGCCACCATATATTTT.